This is a list of T cell receptor beta chains from one sample in a study of vaccination and CD4 T cells after COVID-19. MiXCR was run by TCRdb on the PCR reads, yielding one entry per CDR3 protein. The sample includes tens of thousands of distinct CDR3 sequences, 45% to 60% of them seen just once. These receptors' targets are unknown. Material: CD4+ T cells from blood, cultured in vitro. These receptors were collected from a human donor who had recovered from COVID-19. CDR3s include the opening cysteine and the closing phenylalanine or tryptophan. Each record gives: D gene, clone size, V gene, J gene, CDR3 protein, CDR3 DNA. A D gene is named only where the DNA matches it firmly. The size entry is marked missing in some rows and otherwise reads once, few, many or a size class.

>.|.|TRBV20-1|TRBJ1-5
CSARIGTHSNQPQHF
TGCAGTGCTAGGATTGGGACCCATAGCAATCAGCCCCAGCATTTT
>.|few|TRBV7-9|TRBJ1-1
CASSLRGIMNTEAFF
TGTGCCAGCAGCTTAAGGGGCATCATGAACACTGAAGCTTTCTTT
>.|few|TRBV20-1|TRBJ2-1
CSAEEEEQFF
TGCAGTGCAGAAGAGGAAGAGCAGTTCTTC
>TRBD1|few|TRBV19|TRBJ1-5
CASSSNRGGDQPQHF
TGTGCCAGTAGTTCAAACAGGGGAGGGGATCAGCCCCAGCATTTT
>.|.|TRBV20-1|TRBJ2-3
CSVGRTDAQYF
TGCAGTGTGGGCCGCACAGATGCGCAGTATTTT
>TRBD1|.|TRBV19|TRBJ1-6
CASSMTGITYNSPLHF
TGTGCCAGTAGTATGACAGGGATCACCTATAATTCACCCCTCCACTTT
>.|.|TRBV4-3|TRBJ1-5
CASSQDLTGSNQPQHF
TGCGCCAGCAGCCAAGATCTGACGGGAAGCAATCAGCCCCAGCATTTT
>.|.|TRBV7-3|TRBJ2-5
CASSKEQQSKETQYF
TGTGCCAGCAGCAAAGAGCAACAGTCCAAAGAGACCCAGTACTTC
>TRBD1|.|TRBV12-3/TRBV12-4|TRBJ1-2
CASSRDRTYGYTF
TGTGCCAGCAGCCGGGACAGAACCTATGGCTACACCTTC
>.|.|TRBV20-1|TRBJ2-2
CSARLWRDQNTGELFF
TGCAGTGCTAGACTCTGGCGGGACCAGAACACCGGGGAGCTGTTTTTT
>TRBD1|few|TRBV15|TRBJ2-7
CATSRARDRPSEQYF
TGTGCCACCAGCAGAGCCCGGGACAGGCCAAGCGAGCAGTACTTC
>.|few|TRBV2|TRBJ1-6
CASRGLPGSPLHF
TGTGCCAGCAGGGGGTTACCAGGGTCACCCCTCCACTTT
>.|few|TRBV19|TRBJ1-5
CATTPRTEANQPQHF
TGTGCCACTACCCCTAGGACGGAGGCTAATCAGCCCCAGCATTTT
>.|few|TRBV7-3|TRBJ1-2
CASSPWGRSNTGSGDGYTF
TGTGCCAGCAGCCCCTGGGGCAGATCAAATACCGGCAGTGGGGATGGCTACACCTTC
>.|.|TRBV14|TRBJ1-2
CASSQVYGLTNYGYTF
TGTGCCAGCAGCCAAGTCTATGGTCTTACTAACTATGGCTACACCTTC
>TRBD1|few|TRBV20-1|TRBJ1-5
CSATPGQDVNQPQHF
TGCAGTGCTACCCCGGGACAGGATGTCAATCAGCCCCAGCATTTT
>.|few|TRBV7-2|TRBJ2-1
CASSLAGGRGVYNEQFF
TGTGCCAGCAGCTTAGCAGGGGGGCGCGGGGTTTACAATGAGCAGTTCTTC
>.|few|TRBV7-2|TRBJ2-3
CASSLYPRSTDTQYF
TGTGCCAGCAGCTTATACCCTAGAAGCACAGATACGCAGTATTTT
>TRBD1|.|TRBV7-9|TRBJ1-1
CASSLVDRGRTEAFF
TGTGCCAGCAGCTTAGTGGACAGGGGAAGGACTGAAGCTTTCTTT
>TRBD2|once|TRBV29-1|TRBJ2-3
CSGRLAGGTDTQYF
TGCAGCGGCCGTTTAGCGGGGGGCACAGATACGCAGTATTTT
>.|.|TRBV11-3|TRBJ1-1
CASSLDNLARARTEAFF
TGTGCCAGCAGCTTAGATAACCTGGCCAGGGCGAGGACTGAAGCTTTCTTT
>.|once|TRBV6-5|TRBJ2-3
CASSYSAQSTDTQYF
TGTGCCAGCAGTTACTCGGCACAGAGCACAGATACGCAGTATTTT
>TRBD2|.|TRBV6-2/TRBV6-3|TRBJ2-1
CASILAGDDNEQFF
TGTGCCAGCATACTAGCGGGAGACGACAATGAGCAGTTCTTC
>.|few|TRBV6-1|TRBJ1-2
CASSLQGTDGYTF
TGTGCCAGCAGCTTACAGGGAACAGATGGCTACACCTTC
>.|.|TRBV11-2|TRBJ2-4
CASSLTGTAKNIQYF
TGTGCCAGCAGCCTAACAGGGACGGCCAAAAACATTCAGTACTTC
>.|.|TRBV5-6|TRBJ1-2
CASRPVSGGAYGYTF
TGTGCCAGCAGACCGGTGAGCGGGGGCGCCTATGGCTACACCTTC
>.|.|TRBV10-3|TRBJ2-7
CAISDPLGGPAYEQYF
TGTGCCATCAGTGACCCTCTAGGGGGTCCGGCCTACGAGCAGTACTTC
>TRBD2|few|TRBV20-1|TRBJ2-1
CSAPGLAGHNEQFF
TGCAGTGCTCCGGGACTAGCGGGACACAATGAGCAGTTCTTC
>TRBD2|.|TRBV5-1|TRBJ2-3
CASSLPSGSTDTQYF
TGCGCCAGCAGCTTGCCCAGCGGGAGTACAGATACGCAGTATTTT
>TRBD2|.|TRBV10-3|TRBJ2-1
CAISEFLQASGHYNEQFF
TGTGCCATCAGTGAGTTCCTTCAGGCTAGCGGCCACTACAATGAGCAGTTCTTC
>.|.|TRBV10-3|TRBJ2-6
CAISESGAFSGANVLTF
TGTGCCATCAGTGAAAGTGGGGCTTTTTCCGGGGCCAACGTCCTGACTTTC
>TRBD2|few|TRBV20-1|TRBJ2-2
CSAPGLAGNTGELFF
TGCAGTGCGCCCGGACTAGCGGGGAACACCGGGGAGCTGTTTTTT
>.|few|TRBV30|TRBJ2-4
CAWSLRDIQYF
TGTGCCTGGAGCTTGAGGGACATTCAGTACTTC
>.|.|TRBV11-3|TRBJ2-4
CASSPAGLAKNIQYF
TGTGCCAGCAGCCCGGCGGGACTAGCCAAAAACATTCAGTACTTC
>.|.|TRBV6-2/TRBV6-3|TRBJ1-1
CASSYSSPLQAFF
TGTGCCAGCAGTTACTCGAGCCCCTTGCAAGCTTTCTTT
>.|few|TRBV19|TRBJ1-5
CASSILFDQPQHF
TGTGCCAGTAGTATCCTCTTTGATCAGCCCCAGCATTTT
>.|.|TRBV19|TRBJ1-2
CASSTTGTAGYGYTF
TGTGCCAGTAGTACCACAGGGACGGCAGGCTATGGCTACACCTTC
>.|medium-sized|TRBV16|TRBJ2-5
CASSQSEETQYF
TGTGCCAGCAGCCAATCGGAAGAGACCCAGTACTTC
>.|.|TRBV30|TRBJ2-3
CAWSRGGPSTDTQYF
TGTGCCTGGAGTCGGGGCGGACCTAGCACAGATACGCAGTATTTT
>.|once|TRBV5-4|TRBJ1-2
CASSSDGSGYGYTF
TGTGCCAGCAGCTCCGACGGGTCAGGCTATGGCTACACCTTC
>.|.|TRBV7-2|TRBJ1-6
CASSTAQTGTSPLHF
TGTGCCAGCAGCACCGCCCAGACGGGAACCTCACCCCTCCACTTT
>.|.|TRBV5-4|TRBJ2-2
CASSPRGGSLGSGELFF
TGTGCCAGCAGCCCAAGAGGGGGGAGCCTTGGGTCCGGGGAGCTGTTTTTT
>.|.|TRBV20-1|TRBJ2-3
CSGLPNTDTQYF
TGCAGTGGACTACCGAACACAGATACGCAGTATTTT
>.|once|TRBV21-1|TRBJ1-6
CASSKETVKRVTPVALHF
TGTGCCAGCAGCAAGGAGACGGTAAAACGGGTAACCCCGGTGGCCCTCCACTTT